These T cell receptor beta chains were read from a single sample in a study of blood T cell repertoires in COVID-19. This table comes from immunoSEQ multiplex PCR, and its TCRdb copy is limited to in-frame clones, with some not included. This sample yields approximately 110,000 clones, of which more than 70% are seen a single time; over 6.5% belongs to the top ten. The material sequenced was peripheral blood. All receptors derive from a woman in her seventies who had recovered from COVID-19. CDR3s include the opening cysteine and the closing phenylalanine or tryptophan. Fields, in order: J gene, V gene, clone size, D gene, CDR3 DNA, CDR3 protein. The D gene is left open where the match is weak. The size entry is marked missing in some rows and otherwise reads once, few, many or a size class.

j_gene: TRBJ1-5
v_gene: TRBV4-2
abundance: once
d_gene: TRBD1
CDR3nt: TGTGCCAGCAGCCAAGACCCGGACAGGGGGGGTCAGCCCCAGCATTTT
CDR3aa: CASSQDPDRGGQPQHF

j_gene: TRBJ1-1
v_gene: TRBV7-2
abundance: few
d_gene: .
CDR3nt: TGTGCCAGCAGCCCTTCGCGGGGTCGGATGAACACTGAAGCTTTCTTT
CDR3aa: CASSPSRGRMNTEAFF

j_gene: TRBJ1-5
v_gene: TRBV19
abundance: .
d_gene: .
CDR3nt: TGTGCCAGTAAAGGGGACCGGGGGGGGGCTGGTCAGCCCCAGCATTTT
CDR3aa: CASKGDRGGAGQPQHF

j_gene: TRBJ2-2
v_gene: TRBV7-2
abundance: .
d_gene: TRBD2
CDR3nt: TGTGCCAGCAGCTTTTTCGGGGGGATAGCCGGGGAGCTGTTTTTT
CDR3aa: CASSFFGGIAGELFF

j_gene: TRBJ1-1
v_gene: TRBV28
abundance: .
d_gene: TRBD1
CDR3nt: TGTGCCAGCAGTTCCGGGACAGGGAGTACTGAAGCTTTCTTT
CDR3aa: CASSSGTGSTEAFF

j_gene: TRBJ2-7
v_gene: TRBV5-1
abundance: few
d_gene: TRBD1
CDR3nt: TGCGCCAGCAGCCTCTCCGGGACAGGGGGCAACGAGCAGTACTTC
CDR3aa: CASSLSGTGGNEQYF

j_gene: TRBJ1-1
v_gene: TRBV5-1
abundance: .
d_gene: TRBD1
CDR3nt: TGCGCCAGCAGCTTCGGGACAGGGGGGACTGAAGCTTTCTTT
CDR3aa: CASSFGTGGTEAFF

j_gene: TRBJ2-7
v_gene: TRBV28
abundance: .
d_gene: .
CDR3nt: TGTGCCAGCAGTTTTAGAGGCCTCTACGAGCAGTACTTC
CDR3aa: CASSFRGLYEQYF

j_gene: TRBJ2-5
v_gene: TRBV6-6
abundance: few
d_gene: TRBD1
CDR3nt: TGTGCCAGCAGTGAGACAGGGGGAAAAGAGACCCAGTACTTC
CDR3aa: CASSETGGKETQYF

j_gene: TRBJ2-1
v_gene: TRBV19
abundance: .
d_gene: TRBD2
CDR3nt: TGTGCCACTCCTAGGGAGGGCAGCTCCTACAATGAGCAGTTCTTC
CDR3aa: CATPREGSSYNEQFF

j_gene: TRBJ2-2
v_gene: TRBV7-2
abundance: .
d_gene: TRBD1
CDR3nt: TGTGCCAGCAGCTTTTGGACAGGGGGAACCGGGGAGCTGTTTTTT
CDR3aa: CASSFWTGGTGELFF

j_gene: TRBJ2-3
v_gene: TRBV6-4
abundance: .
d_gene: .
CDR3nt: TGTGCCAGCAGTGACCAGGGTACAGATACGCAGTATTTT
CDR3aa: CASSDQGTDTQYF

j_gene: TRBJ1-5
v_gene: TRBV19
abundance: .
d_gene: .
CDR3nt: TGTGCCAGTAGAGCAGGATCAAATCAGCCCCAGCATTTT
CDR3aa: CASRAGSNQPQHF

j_gene: TRBJ2-1
v_gene: TRBV24-1
abundance: .
d_gene: TRBD1
CDR3nt: TGTGCCACCAGTGATTCGGACAGGGGGAGTGGGAATGAGCAGTTCTTC
CDR3aa: CATSDSDRGSGNEQFF

j_gene: TRBJ2-1
v_gene: TRBV7-6
abundance: .
d_gene: TRBD2
CDR3nt: TGTGCCAGCAGCTTAGACCCAGCGGGAGCCAATGAGCAGTTCTTC
CDR3aa: CASSLDPAGANEQFF

j_gene: TRBJ1-2
v_gene: TRBV2
abundance: .
d_gene: TRBD1
CDR3nt: TGTGCCAGCACCGAGGACAGGGCTAGCTACACCTTC
CDR3aa: CASTEDRASYTF

j_gene: TRBJ1-5
v_gene: TRBV5-1
abundance: .
d_gene: .
CDR3nt: TGCGCCAGCAGCCCGGGGGGGGCTTGGGGTCAGCCCCAGCATTTT
CDR3aa: CASSPGGAWGQPQHF

j_gene: TRBJ2-3
v_gene: TRBV4-2
abundance: .
d_gene: TRBD2
CDR3nt: TGTGCCAGCAGCCAAGAACGCGGGGCTAGCGGGACGTCAGATACGCAGTATTTT
CDR3aa: CASSQERGASGTSDTQYF

j_gene: TRBJ2-5
v_gene: TRBV12-3/TRBV12-4
abundance: .
d_gene: .
CDR3nt: TGTGCCAGCAGTTTTGGTCCCCGGGAGACCCAGTACTTC
CDR3aa: CASSFGPRETQYF

j_gene: TRBJ2-2
v_gene: TRBV7-9
abundance: .
d_gene: .
CDR3nt: TGTGCCAGCAGCTTTCCCTGGGGGCGGCACACCGGGGAGCTGTTTTTT
CDR3aa: CASSFPWGRHTGELFF

j_gene: TRBJ2-7
v_gene: TRBV7-2
abundance: .
d_gene: .
CDR3nt: TGTGCCAGCAGTGAACGGAGACTAGATTTCGAGCAGTACTTC
CDR3aa: CASSERRLDFEQYF

j_gene: TRBJ1-6
v_gene: TRBV30
abundance: few
d_gene: TRBD1
CDR3nt: TGTGCCTGGAGTCGGCAGGGACAGGTGAATTCACCCCTCCACTTT
CDR3aa: CAWSRQGQVNSPLHF

j_gene: TRBJ1-6
v_gene: TRBV4-1
abundance: .
d_gene: .
CDR3nt: TGCGCCAGCACGGGGAGCTCCTATAATTCACCCCTCCACTTT
CDR3aa: CASTGSSYNSPLHF

j_gene: TRBJ2-1
v_gene: TRBV18
abundance: .
d_gene: TRBD2
CDR3nt: TGTGCCAGCTCACTATACGCATCTAGCGGGGGAGCTTACAATGAGCAGTTCTTC
CDR3aa: CASSLYASSGGAYNEQFF

j_gene: TRBJ2-5
v_gene: TRBV24-1
abundance: .
d_gene: TRBD2
CDR3nt: TGTGCCACCAGTGAGCCACTAGCGCGGGAGACCCAGTACTTC
CDR3aa: CATSEPLARETQYF

j_gene: TRBJ2-5
v_gene: TRBV7-3
abundance: .
d_gene: TRBD2
CDR3nt: TGTGCCAGCAGCTTACGGGGAGGGGTAGAGGAGACCCAGTACTTC
CDR3aa: CASSLRGGVEETQYF

j_gene: TRBJ1-1
v_gene: TRBV30
abundance: .
d_gene: .
CDR3nt: TGTGCCTGGAGTGGGCAGTTGAACACTGAAGCTTTCTTT
CDR3aa: CAWSGQLNTEAFF

j_gene: TRBJ1-5
v_gene: TRBV18
abundance: .
d_gene: TRBD1
CDR3nt: TGTGCCAGCTCACCAACCTCGGGACAGGGGTACAATCAGCCCCAGCATTTT
CDR3aa: CASSPTSGQGYNQPQHF

j_gene: TRBJ1-2
v_gene: TRBV5-4
abundance: .
d_gene: .
CDR3nt: TGTGCCAGCAGCCCTTGGAACGCCCAGGGGTCGTACTATGGCTACACCTTC
CDR3aa: CASSPWNAQGSYYGYTF

j_gene: TRBJ2-3
v_gene: TRBV5-4
abundance: .
d_gene: .
CDR3nt: TGTGCCACTGAATTCCGGGACTCCCCCGGAGATACGCAGTATTTT
CDR3aa: CATEFRDSPGDTQYF

j_gene: TRBJ1-2
v_gene: TRBV5-6
abundance: few
d_gene: .
CDR3nt: TGTGCCAGCAGCTTACTACGGAATAACTATGGCTACACCTTC
CDR3aa: CASSLLRNNYGYTF

j_gene: TRBJ2-1
v_gene: TRBV28
abundance: .
d_gene: TRBD2
CDR3nt: TGTGCCAGCAGTCATGGACTAGCGGGAGCCATCGACGAGCAGTTCTTC
CDR3aa: CASSHGLAGAIDEQFF

j_gene: TRBJ2-3
v_gene: TRBV27
abundance: .
d_gene: TRBD2
CDR3nt: TGTGCCAGCAGTCGAGGGACTAGCGGAGATACGCAGTATTTT
CDR3aa: CASSRGTSGDTQYF

j_gene: TRBJ1-5
v_gene: TRBV3-1/TRBV3-2
abundance: .
d_gene: .
CDR3nt: TGTGCCAGCAGCCCTGGGGGGCAGCCCCAGCATTTT
CDR3aa: CASSPGGQPQHF

j_gene: TRBJ1-1
v_gene: TRBV28
abundance: .
d_gene: .
CDR3nt: TGTGCCAGCAGCCAACAGGAGAGTAGACTGGACACTGAAGCTTTCTTT
CDR3aa: CASSQQESRLDTEAFF

j_gene: TRBJ2-5
v_gene: TRBV15
abundance: .
d_gene: .
CDR3nt: TGTGCCACCAGCAGAGCCAACAGGGATCAGACCCAGTACTTC
CDR3aa: CATSRANRDQTQYF

j_gene: TRBJ2-7
v_gene: TRBV13
abundance: .
d_gene: .
CDR3nt: TGTGCCAGCAGCCCTCCAGGACAGTACGAGCAGTACTTC
CDR3aa: CASSPPGQYEQYF

j_gene: TRBJ2-5
v_gene: TRBV3-1/TRBV3-2
abundance: .
d_gene: .
CDR3nt: TGTGCCAGCAGCCACCTACGGACCCAGTACTTC
CDR3aa: CASSHLRTQYF

j_gene: TRBJ2-1
v_gene: TRBV3-1/TRBV3-2
abundance: .
d_gene: .
CDR3nt: TGTGCCAGCAGCCAAGATAGTAGGACACTAAGGGAGCAGTTCTTC
CDR3aa: CASSQDSRTLREQFF

j_gene: TRBJ2-7
v_gene: TRBV7-2
abundance: .
d_gene: TRBD1
CDR3nt: TGTGCCAGCAGCTTCTCAGGGGGCTCCTACGAGCAGTACTTC
CDR3aa: CASSFSGGSYEQYF

j_gene: TRBJ1-5
v_gene: TRBV6-2/TRBV6-3
abundance: once
d_gene: .
CDR3nt: TGTGCCAGCAGTTTGAGAGATCAGCCCCAGCATTTT
CDR3aa: CASSLRDQPQHF

j_gene: TRBJ2-2
v_gene: TRBV5-5
abundance: .
d_gene: .
CDR3nt: TGTGCCAGCAGCTTACAGGGTTCTGGGAACACCGGGGAGCTGTTTTTT
CDR3aa: CASSLQGSGNTGELFF

j_gene: TRBJ1-2
v_gene: TRBV28
abundance: .
d_gene: .
CDR3nt: TGTGCCAGCAGTTTAAGTGGCGCAGGGGTGCCTGACAATTATGGCTACACCTTC
CDR3aa: CASSLSGAGVPDNYGYTF

j_gene: TRBJ2-7
v_gene: TRBV24-1
abundance: .
d_gene: .
CDR3nt: TGTGCCACCAGCCCTGGAGACGAGCAGTACTTC
CDR3aa: CATSPGDEQYF

j_gene: TRBJ2-3
v_gene: TRBV6-2/TRBV6-3
abundance: .
d_gene: .
CDR3nt: TGTGCCAGCAGCCCCTACTCCGGGAGGGGGCCAGATACGCAGTATTTT
CDR3aa: CASSPYSGRGPDTQYF

j_gene: TRBJ2-5
v_gene: TRBV30
abundance: .
d_gene: .
CDR3nt: TGTGCCTGGAGTCGGCGGGGCCGGGAGTCAGAGACCCAGTACTTC
CDR3aa: CAWSRRGRESETQYF

j_gene: TRBJ2-5
v_gene: TRBV9
abundance: .
d_gene: TRBD1
CDR3nt: TGTGCCAGCAGCGTAGCTTGGACAGGAGAGACCCAGTACTTC
CDR3aa: CASSVAWTGETQYF

j_gene: TRBJ1-2
v_gene: TRBV5-6
abundance: .
d_gene: .
CDR3nt: TGTGCCAGCAGCTCCAGGGGCGAGGACTATGGCTACACCTTC
CDR3aa: CASSSRGEDYGYTF

j_gene: TRBJ2-3
v_gene: TRBV9
abundance: .
d_gene: TRBD1
CDR3nt: TGTGCCAGCAGCTCAAGACAGGGCGGAGATACGCAGTATTTT
CDR3aa: CASSSRQGGDTQYF

j_gene: TRBJ2-7
v_gene: TRBV5-1
abundance: .
d_gene: TRBD2
CDR3nt: TGCGCCAGCAGCATCGGAAGCGGGGGCTACGGGCAGTACTTC
CDR3aa: CASSIGSGGYGQYF

j_gene: TRBJ1-2
v_gene: TRBV28
abundance: .
d_gene: TRBD1
CDR3nt: TGTGCCAGCAGGGCAGCGGGACAGGGTCGTGGCTACACCTTC
CDR3aa: CASRAAGQGRGYTF

j_gene: TRBJ2-1
v_gene: TRBV24-1
abundance: .
d_gene: TRBD2
CDR3nt: TGTGCCACCAGTGATTCCGAACCTTTAGCGGGGGGGGTGATAAATGAGCAGTTCTTC
CDR3aa: CATSDSEPLAGGVINEQFF

j_gene: TRBJ2-3
v_gene: TRBV7-2
abundance: .
d_gene: .
CDR3nt: TGTGCCAGCAGCCGGGGACACACTTCGAGCACAGATACGCAGTATTTT
CDR3aa: CASSRGHTSSTDTQYF

j_gene: TRBJ2-2
v_gene: TRBV7-2
abundance: .
d_gene: TRBD2
CDR3nt: TGTGCCAGCAGCTTACGGGGGGTCGCCACCGGGGAGCTGTTTTTT
CDR3aa: CASSLRGVATGELFF

j_gene: TRBJ2-3
v_gene: TRBV11-3
abundance: .
d_gene: TRBD2
CDR3nt: TGTGCCAGCAGCCCGAGGGCTAGCGGGGGGCCCACAGATACGCAGTATTTT
CDR3aa: CASSPRASGGPTDTQYF

j_gene: TRBJ2-7
v_gene: TRBV5-1
abundance: few
d_gene: .
CDR3nt: TGCGCCAGCAGCCTTGACTCGAGGTACGAGCAGTACTTC
CDR3aa: CASSLDSRYEQYF

j_gene: TRBJ1-1
v_gene: TRBV27
abundance: .
d_gene: TRBD1
CDR3nt: TGTGCCAGCAGTTTCTCCCCTTGGAGGCAGGGGGCCACTGAAGCTTTCTTT
CDR3aa: CASSFSPWRQGATEAFF

j_gene: TRBJ1-5
v_gene: TRBV3-1/TRBV3-2
abundance: once
d_gene: TRBD1
CDR3nt: TGTGCCAGCAGCCTACAGGGGGATCAGCCCCAGCATTTT
CDR3aa: CASSLQGDQPQHF